These 27 T cell receptor beta chains were all obtained from the same sample, sequenced in a study of shared clonotypes between healthy human individuals. The assay was immunoSEQ multiplex PCR, and TCRdb's table has in-frame clones only and misses some. The repertoire holds some 240,000 clones, 50% to 80% seen once, with 11% in the top ten. Sequencing input: memory CD4+ T cells sorted from blood. Subset denoted: CD45RA-negative fraction. The receptors derive from a man between 25 and 39 years old in good health.

This chain uses TRBV5-1 with TRBJ2-7, with 12 bases matching TRBD2. Germline V gene lookup returns CDR1 SGHRS and CDR2 YFSETQ. CDR3 length equals 17 residues. The V gene end was trimmed by 4 bases and the J gene end by 2 bases; junction bases not matched to a gene: 10. CDR3 nucleotide sequence: TGCGCCAGCAGCCAAACCGCGCGGACTAGCGGGGCCTACGAGCAGTACTTC. Its protein product is CASSQTARTSGAYEQYF.

This clone is a singleton in its sample. V gene TRBV5-1 combines with J gene TRBJ2-5, with D perhaps TRBD1 or TRBD2 (6 bases each). The CDR3 runs to 16 residues. CDR1 is SGHRS and CDR2 is YFSETQ in the germline V gene. Trimming pared 0 bases from V and 4 bases from J, leaving 16 bases between. The DNA for the CDR3 is TGCGCCAGCAGCTTGGAACCTCAGGAGGGGGGAGAGACCCAGTACTTC. It encodes CASSLEPQEGGETQYF.

The chain couples TRBV7-2 to TRBJ2-1; D possibly corresponds to TRBD2 (5 bases). The V and J ends lost 8 bases and 5 bases respectively, with 19 bases between them. The CDR3 length is 15 residues. Germline CDR1 SGHTA, CDR2 FQGNSA. The CDR3 DNA sequence: TGTGCCAGCTCTGACTCGACGGGGTCCCACAATGAGCAGTTCTTC. Translated: CASSDSTGSHNEQFF.

This chain connects TRBV19 to TRBJ2-3; D possibly corresponds to TRBD1 (6 bases). CDR1 and CDR2 (germline): LNHDA, SQIVND (reference sequence). V shed 2 bases and J shed 1 base, with 10 bases lying between them. The CDR3 totals 15 residues. CDR3 sequence: CASSISQGRTDTQYF. The CDR3 DNA reads as TGTGCCAGTAGTATATCCCAGGGGCGCACAGATACGCAGTATTTT.

This clone was counted only a few times. CDR3 in amino acids: CASGQGAGGYTF. DNA for the CDR3: TGTGCCAGCGGGCAGGGGGCGGGTGGCTACACCTTC. The V call is TRBV2, the J call TRBJ1-2, with 8 nucleotides matching TRBD1. The CDR3 contains 12 residues. Germline-derived CDR1 and CDR2 are SNHLY and FYNNEI. J lost 7 bases, V lost 8 bases, and 6 bases had no gene match.

The chain recombines TRBV11-2 with TRBJ2-7; 10 nucleotides align to TRBD2. This CDR3 spans 17 amino acids. CDR1 SGHAT and CDR2 FQNNGV come from the germline V gene. Trimming took 1 base from V and 5 from J; bases not matched to a gene: 11. CDR3 bases: TGTGCCAGCAGCTTAGCCCTGAGAGCGGGAGGGGGAAACGAGCAGTACTTC. Encoded protein: CASSLALRAGGGNEQYF.

The chain carries TRBV27 and TRBJ2-7; TRBD2 is a possible D gene (7 bases). The CDR3 loop spans 15 amino acids. The germline V gene has CDR1 MNHEY and CDR2 SMNVEV (reference sequence). V lost 3 bases, J lost 1 base, and 13 bases lay in between. The CDR3 DNA follows: TGTGCCAGCAGTTTTGGGGCGGGGGCTTCCTACGAGCAGTACTTC. It specifies CASSFGAGASYEQYF.

Comment on this clone: This may stem from a read error, because a much larger clone lies one nucleotide away. This chain connects TRBV7-9 to TRBJ2-5; D uncertain. Germline CDR1 and CDR2: SEHNR and FQNEAQ (reference sequence). The CDR3 extends over 12 amino acids. Deletions cut 1 base from V and 5 bases from J, with 5 bases between. CDR3 coding DNA: TGTGCCAGCAGCTTAGATCGGGAGACCCAGTACTTC. As protein: CASSLDRETQYF.

This chain joins TRBV7-3 and TRBJ2-1; no firm D call. The V gene lost 5 bases and the J gene lost 9 bases, with 11 bases spanning the gap. Looked up from germline, CDR1 is SGHTA and CDR2 is FQGTGA. The CDR3 has 12 residues. The CDR3 reads CASSRYYGEQFF. The CDR3 nucleotides are TGTGCCAGCAGCCGGTACTACGGTGAGCAGTTCTTC.

The V call is TRBV7-2, the J call TRBJ2-1; 11 bases are shared with TRBD2. CDR1 and CDR2 from the germline V gene are SGHTA and FQGNSA. V shed 0 bases, J shed 7 bases, and the junction held 8 bases outside the gene matches. This CDR3 contains 17 residues. The CDR3 region has the DNA TGTGCCAGCAGCTTAGCCATCCTAGCGGGAGGTTATAATGAGCAGTTCTTC. Protein sequence: CASSLAILAGGYNEQFF.

The rearrangement links TRBV11-2 to TRBJ2-1, with TRBD1 matching 7 bases. Trimming cost V 5 bases and J 9 bases; bases outside gene matches: 7. The germline CDR1 and CDR2 sequences are SGHAT and FQNNGV. The CDR3 runs 13 residues. As DNA, the CDR3 is TGTGCCAGCAGCCTGGACAGGCTAGGTGAGCAGTTCTTC. The encoded protein is CASSLDRLGEQFF. Complete variable domain (other parts from reference TRBV11-2 and TRBJ2-1): EAGVAQSPRYKIIEKRQSVAFWCNPISGHATLYWYQQILGQGPKLLIQFQNNGVVDDSQLPKDRFSAERLKGVDSTLKIQPAKLEDSAVYLCASSLDRLGEQFFGPGTRLTVL.

This clone showed up many times. This chain links TRBV28 with TRBJ1-5; D is ambiguous. The CDR3 totals 13 residues. V was pared by 2 bases and J by 8 bases, with 10 bases between. Germline values: CDR1 MDHEN, CDR2 SYDVKM. CDR3 DNA sequence: TGTGCCAGCAGTTTAGGTCTTTTCGAGCCCCAGCATTTT. Translation gives CASSLGLFEPQHF.

The chain links TRBV6-5 to TRBJ1-1, with D unresolved. The CDR3 has 12 amino acids. V was pared by 7 bases and J by 4 bases, with 10 bases between. Germline CDR1 is MNHEY and CDR2 is SVGAGI. The DNA for the CDR3 is TGTGCCAGCAAAGACTTCGGCACTGAAGCTTTCTTT. This sequence encodes CASKDFGTEAFF.

The CDR3 DNA reads TGTGCCAGCAGCTCGGCAGGGGCTAGCACAGATACGCAGTATTTT. Amino acids: CASSSAGASTDTQYF. The chain carries TRBV7-8 and TRBJ2-3, with a possible D match to TRBD1 (6 bases). The CDR3 extends over 15 amino acids. Per germline, CDR1 SGHVS and CDR2 FQNEAQ. Deletions cut 4 bases from V and 0 bases from J, with 11 bases between.

This chain links TRBV5-8 with TRBJ2-1; D may match TRBD1 or TRBD2 (5 bases each). Trimming took 1 base from V and 12 from J, leaving 20 bases between them. Germline V lookup: CDR1 SGHTS, CDR2 YDEGEE. This CDR3 region has 15 residues. CDR3 amino acids: CASSLRPGWDQAQFF. Written as DNA, the CDR3 is TGTGCCAGCAGCTTGCGCCCAGGATGGGACCAAGCGCAGTTCTTC.

This clone was found a few times. V and J are TRBV9 and TRBJ2-3; 13 bases align to TRBD2. CDR3 size: 18 residues. V trimming: 0 bases; J trimming: 1 base; junction bases outside the gene matches: 5. Germline V lookup: CDR1 SGDLS, CDR2 YYNGEE. As DNA, the CDR3 is TGTGCCAGCAGCGTAGGACTAGCGGGAGGTACGGGCACAGATACGCAGTATTTT. This gives the protein CASSVGLAGGTGTDTQYF.

The chain uses TRBV5-6 and TRBJ1-5, with D unclear. Germline CDR1 SGHDT, CDR2 YYEEEE. The CDR3 runs 13 residues. V was shortened by 1 base and J by 4 bases, with 6 bases between the two germline ends. For the CDR3, the DNA is TGTGCCAGCAGCTTGCGGGGAAATCAGCCCCAGCATTTT. Protein product: CASSLRGNQPQHF.

The chain employs TRBV7-3 and TRBJ2-2, with 16 bases that match TRBD2. The V gene end was trimmed by 5 bases and the J gene end by 3 bases; junction bases not matched to a gene: 6. Per the germline V gene, CDR1 is SGHTA and CDR2 is FQGTGA. The CDR3 totals 18 residues. CDR3 nucleotide sequence: TGTGCCAGCAGCGCGGGACTAGCGGGAGGGCCCTACACCGGGGAGCTGTTTTTT. It codes for CASSAGLAGGPYTGELFF.

This rearrangement joins TRBV7-2 to TRBJ2-2, with no clear D. CDR1 and CDR2 (germline): SGHTA, FQGNSA. V was clipped by 5 bases and J by 2 bases, with 12 bases between them. CDR3 length: 15 residues. CDR3 protein: CASSPALVNTGELFF. CDR3 nucleotide sequence: TGTGCCAGCAGCCCCGCCTTGGTAAACACCGGGGAGCTGTTTTTT.

This clone showed up just once. The rearrangement links TRBV5-6 to TRBJ2-7; 9 nucleotides match TRBD2. The CDR3 extends over 15 amino acids. Germline-derived CDR1 and CDR2 are SGHDT and YYEEEE. V lost 4 bases, J lost 3 bases, and 8 bases stayed unmatched. CDR3 residues: CASSGGSGRLYEQYF. CDR3 sequence (DNA): TGTGCCAGCAGCGGGGGTAGCGGGAGACTCTACGAGCAGTACTTC.

J is TRBJ2-7 and V is TRBV27; the D is unclear. This CDR3 has 15 residues. V was trimmed by 3 bases and J by 0 bases, leaving 12 bases between them. Germline-derived CDR1 and CDR2 are MNHEY and SMNVEV (reference sequence). In DNA, the CDR3 is TGTGCCAGCAGTTTGAAGTATAAGGACTCCTACGAGCAGTACTTC. Its protein is CASSLKYKDSYEQYF.

The rearrangement links TRBV15 to TRBJ1-5, with 7 bases matching TRBD1. This CDR3 spans 17 amino acids. V gave up 6 bases and J gave up 7 bases; unmatched junction bases: 18. CDR1 LNHNV and CDR2 YYDKDF come from the germline V gene (reference sequence). The CDR3 nucleotides are TGTGCCACCAGTACCGACAGGGATTACTTTAAAGGACAGCCCCAGCATTTT. Its protein is CATSTDRDYFKGQPQHF.

This clone was counted only a few times. The chain employs TRBV7-3 and TRBJ1-2; D gene unclear. CDR1 is SGHTA, CDR2 FQGTGA, per germline. The CDR3 runs 14 residues. Trimming took off 2 bases at V and 3 bases at J, with 10 bases between the two ends. CDR3 sequence: CASSLAPADYGYTF. The CDR3 DNA sequence: TGTGCCAGCAGCTTAGCCCCGGCCGACTATGGCTACACCTTC.

The chain carries TRBV7-3 and TRBJ1-1, with D hard to call. There are 13 residues in the CDR3. V was pared by 5 bases and J by 3 bases, with 10 bases between. Germline V lookup: CDR1 SGHTA, CDR2 FQGTGA. CDR3 protein: CASSDRRHTEAFF. CDR3 nucleotide sequence: TGTGCCAGCAGCGATAGGCGGCACACTGAAGCTTTCTTT.

This sequence joins TRBV5-1 and TRBJ1-2; D is uncertain. V shed 0 bases and J shed 4 bases, with 10 bases lying between them. Germline assignment: CDR1 SGHRS and CDR2 YFSETQ. The CDR3 is 14 amino acids. CDR3 coding DNA: TGCGCCAGCAGCTTGGCTATCGGGTCCTATGGCTACACCTTC. Amino acids: CASSLAIGSYGYTF.

The chain recombines TRBV28 with TRBJ2-5, with 7 bases that match TRBD1. J gave up 4 bases and V 5 bases, and 7 bases lay outside the gene matches. The V gene's germline CDR1 is MDHEN and CDR2 SYDVKM. This CDR3 region has 14 residues. CDR3 sequence reads: CASSRSGTVETQYF. CDR3 DNA: TGTGCCAGCAGTCGCAGTGGGACAGTAGAGACCCAGTACTTC.

The chain couples TRBV18 to TRBJ1-4; D is perhaps TRBD1 (6 bases). The CDR3 totals 13 residues. The germline CDR1 and CDR2 sequences are KGHSH and LQKENI. The V and J ends lost 6 bases and 10 bases respectively, with 15 bases between them. The DNA for the CDR3 is TGTGCCAGCTCCTCGGGACACCGGGGAAAACTGTTTTTT. The encoded protein is CASSSGHRGKLFF.